The clone carrying this T cell receptor (beta chain) has only a few counts. Its antigen is not identified. Unique molecular identifiers were used in preparing the TCRbeta library. TCRdb used MiXCR to reprocess the PCR reads, holding one entry per CDR3 protein. The table shows nearly 350,000 distinct CDR3 sequences, with around 16% occurring only once. V dropped 0 bases and J dropped 5; count of bases not matched to a gene: 8. This CDR3 has 17 residues. The data were taken from a study of T-cell reconstitution after alpha-beta-depleted transplantation in children. Study results and caveats: Day-60 TCRbeta diversity that was high in some patients was derived from surviving recipient T cells and thymic progenitors. Alpha-beta T cells present about two months after transplant were reported to originate from several hundred expanded graft clones. Newly produced T cells mostly provided counts and TCRbeta diversity after one year, as hyperexpanded clones declined.

This rearrangement joins TRBV12-3 or TRBV12-4 to TRBJ2-1, with 9 bases fitting TRBD2. Specimen: PBMCs, mostly from graft donor cells, collected 360 days after TCRalphabeta/CD19-depleted stem cell transplant. The clonotype was recovered from a male patient aged 2-9 years who had a stem cell transplant for acute lymphoblastic leukemia, so the T cells may come from the graft donor. The DNA for the CDR3 is TGTGCCAGCAGTTTAGCCAGGCGGACTAGCGTACACAATGAGCAGTTCTTC. Residues: CASSLARRTSVHNEQFF.